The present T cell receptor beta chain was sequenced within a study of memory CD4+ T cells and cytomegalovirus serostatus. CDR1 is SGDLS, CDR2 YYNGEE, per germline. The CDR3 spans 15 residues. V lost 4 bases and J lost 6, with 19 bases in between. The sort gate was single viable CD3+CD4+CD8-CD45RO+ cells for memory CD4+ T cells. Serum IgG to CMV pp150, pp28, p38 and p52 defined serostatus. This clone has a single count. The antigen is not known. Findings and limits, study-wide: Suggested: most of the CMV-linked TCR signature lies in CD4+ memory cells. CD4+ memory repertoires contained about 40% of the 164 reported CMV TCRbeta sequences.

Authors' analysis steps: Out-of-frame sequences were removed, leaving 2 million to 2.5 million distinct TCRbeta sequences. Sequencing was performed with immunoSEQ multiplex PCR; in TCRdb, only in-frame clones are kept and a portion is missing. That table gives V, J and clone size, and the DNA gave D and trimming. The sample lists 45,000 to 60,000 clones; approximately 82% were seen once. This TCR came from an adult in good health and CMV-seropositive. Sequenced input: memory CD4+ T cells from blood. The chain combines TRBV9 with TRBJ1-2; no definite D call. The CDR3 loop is CASSPHIQASDGYTF. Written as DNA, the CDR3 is TGTGCCAGCAGCCCACACATCCAGGCGTCGGATGGCTACACCTTC.